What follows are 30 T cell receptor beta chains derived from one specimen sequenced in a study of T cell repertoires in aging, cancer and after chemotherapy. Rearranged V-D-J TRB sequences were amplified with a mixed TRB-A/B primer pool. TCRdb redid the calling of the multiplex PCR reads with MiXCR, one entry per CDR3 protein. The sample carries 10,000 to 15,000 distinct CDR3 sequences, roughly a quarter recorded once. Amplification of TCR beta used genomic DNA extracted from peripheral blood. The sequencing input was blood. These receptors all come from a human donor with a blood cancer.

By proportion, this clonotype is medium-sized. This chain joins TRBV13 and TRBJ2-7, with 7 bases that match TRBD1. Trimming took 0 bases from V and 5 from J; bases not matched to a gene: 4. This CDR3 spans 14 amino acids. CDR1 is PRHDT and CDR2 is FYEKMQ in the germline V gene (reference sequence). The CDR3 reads CASSLGNRGNEQYV. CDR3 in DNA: TGTGCCAGCAGCTTAGGAAACAGGGGTAACGAGCAGTACGTC.

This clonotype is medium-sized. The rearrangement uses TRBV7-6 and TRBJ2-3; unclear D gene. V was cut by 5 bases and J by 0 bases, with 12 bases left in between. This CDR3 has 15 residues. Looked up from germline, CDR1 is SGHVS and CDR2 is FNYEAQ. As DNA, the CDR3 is TGTGCCAGCAGCCCCGGTAGCCATAGCACAGATACGCAGTATTTT. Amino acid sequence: CASSPGSHSTDTQYF.

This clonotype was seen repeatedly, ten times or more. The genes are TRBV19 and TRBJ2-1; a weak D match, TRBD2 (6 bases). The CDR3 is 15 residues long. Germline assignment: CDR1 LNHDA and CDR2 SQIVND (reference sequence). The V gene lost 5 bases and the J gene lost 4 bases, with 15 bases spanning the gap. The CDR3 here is CASSFIADPYNEQFF. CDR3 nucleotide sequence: TGTGCCAGTAGTTTTATAGCGGACCCATACAATGAGCAGTTCTTC.

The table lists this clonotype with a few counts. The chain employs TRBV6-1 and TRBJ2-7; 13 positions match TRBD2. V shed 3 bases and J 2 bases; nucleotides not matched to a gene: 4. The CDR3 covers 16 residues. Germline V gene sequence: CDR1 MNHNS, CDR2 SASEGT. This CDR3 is CASSDPGLAGTYEQYF. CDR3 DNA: TGTGCCAGCAGTGACCCGGGACTAGCGGGAACCTACGAGCAGTACTTC.

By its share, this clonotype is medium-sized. CDR3: CASSPNAEDIQYF. In DNA, the CDR3 is TGTGCCAGCAGTCCGAACGCAGAGGACATTCAGTACTTC. V usage is TRBV6-2 or TRBV6-3 and J usage is TRBJ2-4; no definite D call. CDR1 and CDR2 (germline): MNHEY, SVGEGT. V was cut by 5 bases and J by 8 bases, with 13 bases left in between. There are 13 residues in the CDR3.

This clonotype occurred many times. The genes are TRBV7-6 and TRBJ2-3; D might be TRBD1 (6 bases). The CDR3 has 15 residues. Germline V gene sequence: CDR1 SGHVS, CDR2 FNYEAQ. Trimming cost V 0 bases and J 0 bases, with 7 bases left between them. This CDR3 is CASSLAGASTDTQYF. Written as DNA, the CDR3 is TGTGCCAGCAGCTTAGCGGGGGCTAGCACAGATACGCAGTATTTT. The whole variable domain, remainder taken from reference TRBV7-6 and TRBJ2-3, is GAGVSQSPRYKVTKRGQDVALRCDPISGHVSLYWYRQALGQGPEFLTYFNYEAQQDKSGLPNDRFSAERPEGSISTLTIQRTEQRDSAMYRCASSLAGASTDTQYFGPGTRLTVL.

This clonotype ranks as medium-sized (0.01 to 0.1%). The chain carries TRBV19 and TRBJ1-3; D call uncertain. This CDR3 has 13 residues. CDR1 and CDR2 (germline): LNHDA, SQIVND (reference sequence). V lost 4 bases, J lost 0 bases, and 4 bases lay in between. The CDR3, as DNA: TGTGCCAGTAGTACAACCTCTGGAAACACCATATATTTT. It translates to CASSTTSGNTIYF.

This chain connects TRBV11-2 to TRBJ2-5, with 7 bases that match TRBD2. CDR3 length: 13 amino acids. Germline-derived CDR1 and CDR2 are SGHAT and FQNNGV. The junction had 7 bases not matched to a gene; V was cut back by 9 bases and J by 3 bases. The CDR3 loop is CARGGVGEETQYF. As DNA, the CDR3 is TGTGCCAGGGGGGGGGTGGGGGAAGAGACCCAGTACTTC.

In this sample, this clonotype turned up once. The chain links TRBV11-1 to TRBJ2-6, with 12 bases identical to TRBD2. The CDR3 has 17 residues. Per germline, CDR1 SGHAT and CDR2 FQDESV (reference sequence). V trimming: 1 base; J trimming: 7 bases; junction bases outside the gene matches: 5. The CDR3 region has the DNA TGTGCCAGCAGCTTAGTGACTAGCGGGAGAGGTGCCAACGTCCTGACTTTC. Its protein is CASSLVTSGRGANVLTF.

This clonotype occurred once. The CDR3 sequence is CSSRGTYNEQFF. CDR3 in DNA: TGCAGTTCCAGGGGGACCTACAATGAGCAGTTCTTC. The chain is built from TRBV20-1 and TRBJ2-1; 7 nucleotides match TRBD1. Germline V CDR1 and CDR2: DFQATT, SNEGSKA (reference sequence). CDR3 length equals 12 residues. V dropped 8 bases and J dropped 2; count of bases not matched to a gene: 3.

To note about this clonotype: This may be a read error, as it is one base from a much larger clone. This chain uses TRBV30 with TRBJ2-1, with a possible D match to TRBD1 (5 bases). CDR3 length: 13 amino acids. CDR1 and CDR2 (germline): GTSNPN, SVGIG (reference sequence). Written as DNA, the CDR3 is TGTGCCAGGAGTGTACAGGCTAGTAGTGAGCAGTTCTTC. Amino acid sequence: CARSVQASSEQFF.

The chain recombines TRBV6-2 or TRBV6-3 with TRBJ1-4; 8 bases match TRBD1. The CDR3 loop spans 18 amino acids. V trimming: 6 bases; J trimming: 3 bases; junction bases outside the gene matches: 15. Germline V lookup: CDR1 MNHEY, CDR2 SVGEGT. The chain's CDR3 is CASSEGQGAWGPNEKLFF. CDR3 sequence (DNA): TGTGCCAGCAGCGAAGGACAGGGCGCGTGGGGCCCTAATGAAAAACTGTTTTTT.

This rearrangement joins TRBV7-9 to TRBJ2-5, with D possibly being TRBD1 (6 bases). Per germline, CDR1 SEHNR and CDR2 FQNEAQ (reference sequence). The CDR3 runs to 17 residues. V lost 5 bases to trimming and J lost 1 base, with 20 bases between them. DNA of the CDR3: TGTGCCAGCAGCCCACTTCGGGCAGGGGCCGCCCAAGAGACCCAGTACTTC. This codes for CASSPLRAGAAQETQYF.

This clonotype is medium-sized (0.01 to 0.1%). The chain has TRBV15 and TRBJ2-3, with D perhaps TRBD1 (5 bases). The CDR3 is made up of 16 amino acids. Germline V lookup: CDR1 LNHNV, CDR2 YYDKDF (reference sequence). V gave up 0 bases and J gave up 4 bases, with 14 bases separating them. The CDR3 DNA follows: TGTGCCACCAGCAGAGATCAGGGCCCCTTAGCAGATACGCAGTATTTT. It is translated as CATSRDQGPLADTQYF.

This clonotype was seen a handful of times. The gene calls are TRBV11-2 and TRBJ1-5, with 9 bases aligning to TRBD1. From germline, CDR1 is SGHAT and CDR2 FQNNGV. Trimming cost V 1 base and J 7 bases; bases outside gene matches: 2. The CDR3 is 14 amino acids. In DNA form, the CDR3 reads TGTGCCAGCAGCTTAGGGACAGGGGAGCAGCCCCAGCATTTT. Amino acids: CASSLGTGEQPQHF.

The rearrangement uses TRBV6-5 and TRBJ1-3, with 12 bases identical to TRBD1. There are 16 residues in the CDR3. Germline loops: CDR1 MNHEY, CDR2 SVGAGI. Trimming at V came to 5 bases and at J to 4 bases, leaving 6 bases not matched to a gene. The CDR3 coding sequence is TGTGCCAGCAGTAGGGGACAGGGGGCGACGGGAAACACCATATATTTT. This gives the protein CASSRGQGATGNTIYF.

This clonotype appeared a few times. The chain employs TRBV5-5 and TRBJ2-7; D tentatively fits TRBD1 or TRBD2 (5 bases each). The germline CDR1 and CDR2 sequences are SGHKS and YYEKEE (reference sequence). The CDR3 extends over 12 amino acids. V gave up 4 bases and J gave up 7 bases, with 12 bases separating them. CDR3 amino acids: CASSLGPGEQYV. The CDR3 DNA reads TGTGCCAGCAGCCTGGGACCGGGTGAGCAGTACGTC.

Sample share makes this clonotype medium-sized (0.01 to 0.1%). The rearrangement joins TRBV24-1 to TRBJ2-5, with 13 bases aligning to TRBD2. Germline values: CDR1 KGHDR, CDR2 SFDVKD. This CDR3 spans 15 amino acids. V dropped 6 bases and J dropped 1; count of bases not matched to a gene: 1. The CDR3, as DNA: TGTGCCACCAGTAGGACTAGCGGGGGCCAAGAGACCCAGTACTTC. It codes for CATSRTSGGQETQYF.

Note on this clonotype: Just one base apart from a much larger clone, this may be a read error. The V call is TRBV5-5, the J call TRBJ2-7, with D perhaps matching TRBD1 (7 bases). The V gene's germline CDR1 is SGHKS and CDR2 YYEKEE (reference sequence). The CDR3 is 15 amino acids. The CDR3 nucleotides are TGTGCCAGCAGATTGGGTTCAGGGGGGTTCTACGAGCAGTACTTC. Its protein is CASRLGSGGFYEQYF.

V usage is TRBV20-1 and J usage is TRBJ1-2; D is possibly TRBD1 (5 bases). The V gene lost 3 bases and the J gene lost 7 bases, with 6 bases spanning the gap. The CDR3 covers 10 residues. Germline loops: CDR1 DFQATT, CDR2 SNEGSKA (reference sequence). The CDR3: CSASGGGYTF. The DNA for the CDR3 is TGCAGTGCTAGCGGGGGTGGCTACACCTTC.

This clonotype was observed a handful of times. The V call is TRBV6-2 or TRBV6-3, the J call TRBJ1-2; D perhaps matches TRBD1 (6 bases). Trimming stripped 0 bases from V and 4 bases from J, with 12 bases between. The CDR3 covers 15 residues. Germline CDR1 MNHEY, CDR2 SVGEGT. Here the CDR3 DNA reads TGTGCCAGCAGTTACTCCTTCGAAGGGGGCTATGGCTACACCTTC. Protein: CASSYSFEGGYGYTF.

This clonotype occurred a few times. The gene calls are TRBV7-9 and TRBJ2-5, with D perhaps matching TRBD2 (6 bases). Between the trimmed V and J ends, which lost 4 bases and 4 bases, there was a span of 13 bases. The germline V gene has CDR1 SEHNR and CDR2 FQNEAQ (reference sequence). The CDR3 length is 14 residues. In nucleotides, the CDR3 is TGTGCCAGCAGCTCCTGGGACGGGAGAGAGACCCAGTACTTC. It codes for CASSSWDGRETQYF.

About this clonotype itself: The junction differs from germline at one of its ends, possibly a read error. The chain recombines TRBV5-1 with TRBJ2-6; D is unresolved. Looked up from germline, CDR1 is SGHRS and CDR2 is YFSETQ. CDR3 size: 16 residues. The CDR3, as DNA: TGTGCCAGCAGCTTAGCTAGGTACTCTGGGGCCAACGTCCTGACTTTC. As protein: CASSLARYSGANVLTF.

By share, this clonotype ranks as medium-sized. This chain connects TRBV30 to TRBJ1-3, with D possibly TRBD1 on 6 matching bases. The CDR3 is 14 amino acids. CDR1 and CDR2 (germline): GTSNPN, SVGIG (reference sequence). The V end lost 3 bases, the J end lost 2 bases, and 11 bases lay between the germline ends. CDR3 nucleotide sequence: TGTGCCTGGAGAGATACAGGGACTGGAAACACCATATATTTT. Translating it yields CAWRDTGTGNTIYF.

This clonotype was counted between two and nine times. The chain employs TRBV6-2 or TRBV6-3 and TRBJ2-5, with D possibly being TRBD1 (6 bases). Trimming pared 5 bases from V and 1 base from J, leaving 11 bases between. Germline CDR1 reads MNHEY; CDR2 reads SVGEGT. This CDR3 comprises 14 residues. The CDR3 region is CASSPTGSQETQYF. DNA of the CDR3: TGTGCCAGCAGTCCAACAGGGAGCCAAGAGACCCAGTACTTC.

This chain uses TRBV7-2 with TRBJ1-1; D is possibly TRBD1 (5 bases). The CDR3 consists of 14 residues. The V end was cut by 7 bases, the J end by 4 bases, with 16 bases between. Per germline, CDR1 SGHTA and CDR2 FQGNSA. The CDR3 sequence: CASTAMRGGTEAFF. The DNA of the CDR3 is TGTGCCAGCACCGCAATGAGGGGAGGCACTGAAGCTTTCTTT.

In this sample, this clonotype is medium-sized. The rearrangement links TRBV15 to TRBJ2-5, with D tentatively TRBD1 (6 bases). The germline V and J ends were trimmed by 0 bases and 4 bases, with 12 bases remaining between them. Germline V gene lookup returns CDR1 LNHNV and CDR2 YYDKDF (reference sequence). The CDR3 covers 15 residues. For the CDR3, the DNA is TGTGCCACCAGCAGAGATCGGGCAGGGGTAGAGACCCAGTACTTC. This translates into CATSRDRAGVETQYF. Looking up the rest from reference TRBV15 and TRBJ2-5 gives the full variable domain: DAMVIQNPRYQVTQFGKPVTLSCSQTLNHNVMYWYQQKSSQAPKLLFHYYDKDFNNEADTPDNFQSRRPNTSFCFLDIRSPGLGDTAMYLCATSRDRAGVETQYFGPGTRLLVL.

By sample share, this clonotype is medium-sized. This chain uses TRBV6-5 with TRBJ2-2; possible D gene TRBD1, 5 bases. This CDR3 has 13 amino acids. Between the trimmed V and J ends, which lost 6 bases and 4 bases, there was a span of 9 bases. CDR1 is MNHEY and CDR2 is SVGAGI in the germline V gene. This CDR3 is CASRGPSTGELFF. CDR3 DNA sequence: TGTGCCAGCAGGGGGCCAAGCACCGGGGAGCTGTTTTTT.

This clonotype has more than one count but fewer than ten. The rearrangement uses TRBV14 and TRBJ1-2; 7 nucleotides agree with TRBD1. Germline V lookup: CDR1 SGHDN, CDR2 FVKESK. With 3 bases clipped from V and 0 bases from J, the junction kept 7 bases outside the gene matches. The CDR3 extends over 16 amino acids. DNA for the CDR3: TGTGCCAGCAGCCATCCGGGACAGCGATCTAACTATGGCTACACCTTC. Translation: CASSHPGQRSNYGYTF. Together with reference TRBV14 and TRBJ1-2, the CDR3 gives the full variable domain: EAGVTQFPSHSVIEKGQTVTLRCDPISGHDNLYWYRRVMGKEIKFLLHFVKESKQDESGMPNNRFLAERTGGTYSTLKVQPAELEDSGVYFCASSHPGQRSNYGYTFGSGTRLTVV.

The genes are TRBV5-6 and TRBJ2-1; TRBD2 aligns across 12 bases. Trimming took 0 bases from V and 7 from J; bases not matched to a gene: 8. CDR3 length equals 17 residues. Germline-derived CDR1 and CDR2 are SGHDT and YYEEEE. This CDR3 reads CASSLVVGLAGSNEQFF. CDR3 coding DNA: TGTGCCAGCAGCTTGGTAGTCGGACTAGCGGGATCTAATGAGCAGTTCTTC.